A single sample is the source of the 22 T cell receptor beta chains below, sequenced in a study of T cells expressing NK-cell markers. TCRdb re-analyzed the 5' RACE reads; it lists each CDR3 protein once, without DNA. The sample holds a few hundred thousand distinct CDR3 sequences. The sample consisted of blood T cells: a sorted CD56 or NKG2C T cell subset, CD4+ or CD8+ T cells, or bulk PBMC T cells (not recorded which). Source of these receptors: a man younger than 35 in good health.

CDR3 amino acids: CASSFGRANFHRSGELFF. The chain joins TRBV11-2 to TRBJ2-2; as DNA is missing, the TRBD2 call by TCRdb cannot be tested. Germline CDR1 reads SGHAT; CDR2 reads FQNNGV. There are 18 residues in the CDR3.

The V and J genes are TRBV7-9 and TRBJ2-7. This CDR3 has 17 amino acids. Germline V CDR1 and CDR2: SEHNR, FQNEAQ (reference sequence). CDR3 loop: CASSLGVVRGNFYEQYF.

The rearrangement links TRBV27 to TRBJ2-3. Germline V lookup: CDR1 MNHEY, CDR2 SMNVEV (reference sequence). This CDR3 contains 16 residues. CDR3 sequence reads: CASSFIQDAGPDTQYF.

This sequence joins TRBV18 and TRBJ2-5. Germline CDR1 KGHSH, CDR2 LQKENI. The CDR3 is 15 amino acids. This CDR3 reads CASSLNPTGLETQYF.

This chain links TRBV4-2 with TRBJ1-6. The length of the CDR3 is 17 residues. Germline lookup yields CDR1 LGHNA and CDR2 YNFKEQ. CDR3 protein: CASSQDSRGSYNSPLHF.

The V and J genes are TRBV12-3 or TRBV12-4 and TRBJ2-2; TCRdb returns TRBD2, unconfirmable since there is no DNA. This CDR3 has 16 residues. Here the CDR3 reads CASSVAGGPVSGELFF.

The chain's CDR3 is CASSRMVVLGATDTQYF. The chain employs TRBV11-2 and TRBJ2-3; the TRBD1 assignment by TCRdb is unverifiable without DNA. The CDR3 length is 17 residues. Germline CDR1 and CDR2: SGHAT and FQNNGV.

The chain links TRBV4-1 to TRBJ2-1; TCRdb picks TRBD2, but there is no DNA to check that call. Germline V gene sequence: CDR1 MGHRA, CDR2 YSYEKL. The CDR3 extends over 15 amino acids. CDR3 region: CASSPRYPGGNEQFF.

The chain joins TRBV10-3 to TRBJ2-3; TCRdb designates TRBD1, a call that cannot be tested without DNA. Germline assignment: CDR1 ENHRY and CDR2 SYGVKD. The CDR3 runs to 13 residues. The CDR3 is CAIGDTSTDTQYF.

The rearrangement links TRBV6-1 to TRBJ2-4; TCRdb selects TRBD1, and the lack of DNA leaves this call unchecked. The length of the CDR3 is 13 residues. The germline V gene encodes CDR1 MNHNS and CDR2 SASEGT. CDR3: CASSQGGKNIQYF.

The V and J genes are TRBV29-1 and TRBJ2-1; without DNA, the TCRdb call of TRBD2 cannot be checked. From germline, CDR1 is SQVTM and CDR2 ANQGSEA. This CDR3 has 17 amino acids. Here the CDR3 reads CSVDSLEPAGGYNEQFF.

The chain combines TRBV7-6 with TRBJ2-5; TCRdb gives TRBD1 as the D gene, but with no DNA this cannot be confirmed. The CDR3 is 14 amino acids. Looked up from germline, CDR1 is SGHVS and CDR2 is FNYEAQ. This CDR3 is CASRQPGPAETQYF.

The chain employs TRBV7-2 and TRBJ2-1; TCRdb selects TRBD2, and the lack of DNA leaves this call unchecked. The CDR3 totals 17 residues. Germline V gene data show CDR1 as SGHTA and CDR2 as FQGNSA. The chain's CDR3 is CASSLAVRLAGDNEQFF.

The chain is built from TRBV5-5 and TRBJ2-3; TCRdb picks TRBD1, but there is no DNA to check that call. This CDR3 comprises 15 residues. The germline V gene has CDR1 SGHKS and CDR2 YYEKEE (reference sequence). The CDR3 loop reads CASSGQDGYADTQYF.

The CDR3 sequence: CASSDRRGTQYF. The chain is built from TRBV25-1 and TRBJ2-5; TCRdb calls TRBD1, which cannot be checked without DNA. Germline V gives CDR1 MGHDK, CDR2 SYGVNS. The CDR3 extends over 12 amino acids. The complete variable domain, with remaining parts taken from reference TRBV25-1 and TRBJ2-5, reads EADIYQTPRYLVIGTGKKITLECSQTMGHDKMYWYQQDPGMELHLIHYSYGVNSTEKGDLSSESTVSRIRTEHFPLTLESARPSHTSQYLCASSDRRGTQYFGPGTRLLVL.

V is TRBV9 and J is TRBJ2-4; TCRdb reports TRBD2, a call that lacks DNA to check it against. CDR1 and CDR2 from the germline V gene are SGDLS and YYNGEE. The CDR3 is 19 residues long. The CDR3 loop reads CASSAHDGPQQLAKNIQYF.

The chain joins TRBV25-1 to TRBJ2-1. Germline loops: CDR1 MGHDK, CDR2 SYGVNS. The CDR3 is 16 residues long. The CDR3: CASSDMRLATGAEQFF.

The chain is built from TRBV5-5 and TRBJ1-6; TCRdb's D call, TRBD1, is unchecked because there is no DNA. CDR3 length: 15 amino acids. Germline V gene data show CDR1 as SGHKS and CDR2 as YYEKEE (reference sequence). The CDR3 protein is CASSVGGQPNSPLHF.

The chain joins TRBV29-1 to TRBJ2-5; without DNA, the TCRdb call of TRBD2 cannot be checked. There are 14 residues in the CDR3. Per the germline V gene, CDR1 is SQVTM and CDR2 is ANQGSEA. CDR3 sequence: CSANHGTSAKTQYF.

The chain is built from TRBV27 and TRBJ2-7. The CDR3 loop spans 14 amino acids. Germline assignment: CDR1 MNHEY and CDR2 SMNVEV (reference sequence). Here the CDR3 reads CASSEGWSSYEQYF.

The chain links TRBV6-5 to TRBJ2-1; checking the TCRdb D call of TRBD2 is not possible without DNA. CDR1 is MNHEY, CDR2 SVGAGI, per germline. This CDR3 is built from 17 residues. The CDR3 protein is CASSYSTSGRAWDEQFF.

The rearrangement links TRBV7-2 to TRBJ1-1; no DNA is available, so the TRBD1 call from TCRdb remains unchecked. This CDR3 comprises 14 residues. The germline V gene encodes CDR1 SGHTA and CDR2 FQGNSA. CDR3 protein: CASSQGGGWTEAFF.